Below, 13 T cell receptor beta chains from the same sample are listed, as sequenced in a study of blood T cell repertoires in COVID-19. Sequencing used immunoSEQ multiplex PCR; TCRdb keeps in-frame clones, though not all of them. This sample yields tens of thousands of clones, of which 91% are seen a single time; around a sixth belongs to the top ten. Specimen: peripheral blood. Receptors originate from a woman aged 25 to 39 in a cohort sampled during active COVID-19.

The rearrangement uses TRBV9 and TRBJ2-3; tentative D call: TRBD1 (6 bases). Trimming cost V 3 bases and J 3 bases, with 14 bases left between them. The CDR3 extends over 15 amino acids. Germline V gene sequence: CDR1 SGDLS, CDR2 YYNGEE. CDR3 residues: CASSAEQGRTDTQYF. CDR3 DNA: TGTGCCAGCAGCGCCGAACAGGGAAGGACAGATACGCAGTATTTT.

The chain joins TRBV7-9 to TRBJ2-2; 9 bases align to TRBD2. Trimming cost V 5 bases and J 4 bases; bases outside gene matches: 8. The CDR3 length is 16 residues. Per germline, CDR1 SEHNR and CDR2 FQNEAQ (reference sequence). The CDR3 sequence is CASSPPAGGGTGELFF. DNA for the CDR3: TGTGCCAGCAGCCCCCCTGCGGGAGGGGGCACCGGGGAGCTGTTTTTT. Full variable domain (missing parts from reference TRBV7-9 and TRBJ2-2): DTGVSQNPRHKITKRGQNVTFRCDPISEHNRLYWYRQTLGQGPEFLTYFQNEAQLEKSRLLSDRFSAERPKGSFSTLEIQRTEQGDSAMYLCASSPPAGGGTGELFFGEGSRLTVL.

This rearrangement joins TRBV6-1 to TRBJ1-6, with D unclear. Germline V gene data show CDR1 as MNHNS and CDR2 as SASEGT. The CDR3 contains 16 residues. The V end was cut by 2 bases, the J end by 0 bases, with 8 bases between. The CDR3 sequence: CASSETVSSYNSPLHF. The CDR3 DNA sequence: TGTGCCAGCAGTGAAACAGTGAGCTCCTATAATTCACCCCTCCACTTT.

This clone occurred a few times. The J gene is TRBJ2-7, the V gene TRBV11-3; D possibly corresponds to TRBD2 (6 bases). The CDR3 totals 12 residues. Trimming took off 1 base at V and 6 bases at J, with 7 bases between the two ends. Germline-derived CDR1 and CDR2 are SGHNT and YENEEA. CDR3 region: CASSLAGVEQYF. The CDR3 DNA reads TGTGCCAGCAGCTTAGCGGGAGTCGAGCAGTACTTC.

The CDR3: CAWSTGTSGYNEQFF. The CDR3 DNA sequence: TGTGCCTGGAGTACCGGGACTAGCGGCTACAATGAGCAGTTCTTC. V and J are TRBV30 and TRBJ2-1; 11 bases align to TRBD2. CDR1 and CDR2 (germline): GTSNPN, SVGIG (reference sequence). Trimming at V came to 2 bases and at J to 3 bases, leaving 3 bases not matched to a gene. CDR3 size: 15 residues. Full variable domain (remainder filled in from reference TRBV30 and TRBJ2-1): SQTIHQWPATLVQPVGSPLSLECTVEGTSNPNLYWYRQAAGRGLQLLFYSVGIGQISSEVPQNLSASRPQDRQFILSSKKLLLSDSGFYLCAWSTGTSGYNEQFFGPGTRLTVL.

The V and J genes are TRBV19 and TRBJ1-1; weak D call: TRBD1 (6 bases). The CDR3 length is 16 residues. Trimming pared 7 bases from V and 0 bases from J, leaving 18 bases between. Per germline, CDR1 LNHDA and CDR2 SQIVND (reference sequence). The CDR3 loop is CASISSTGFMNTEAFF. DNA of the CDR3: TGTGCCAGTATAAGTTCGACAGGCTTCATGAACACTGAAGCTTTCTTT.

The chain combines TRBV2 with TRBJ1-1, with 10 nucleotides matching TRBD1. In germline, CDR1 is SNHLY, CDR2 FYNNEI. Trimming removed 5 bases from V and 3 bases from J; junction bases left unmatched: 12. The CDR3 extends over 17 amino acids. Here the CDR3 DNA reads TGTGCCAGCAGTCGGACAGGGGGTGGCCTATTGGACACTGAAGCTTTCTTT. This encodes CASSRTGGGLLDTEAFF. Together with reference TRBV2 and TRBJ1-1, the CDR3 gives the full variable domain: EPEVTQTPSHQVTQMGQEVILRCVPISNHLYFYWYRQILGQKVEFLVSFYNNEISEKSEIFDDQFSVERPDGSNFTLKIRSTKLEDSAMYFCASSRTGGGLLDTEAFFGQGTRLTVV.

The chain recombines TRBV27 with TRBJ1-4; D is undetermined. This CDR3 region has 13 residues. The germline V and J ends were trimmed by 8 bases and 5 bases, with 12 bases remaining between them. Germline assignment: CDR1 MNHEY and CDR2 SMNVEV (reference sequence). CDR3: CASANRANEKLFF. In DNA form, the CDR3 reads TGTGCCAGCGCCAACAGAGCAAATGAAAAACTGTTTTTT.

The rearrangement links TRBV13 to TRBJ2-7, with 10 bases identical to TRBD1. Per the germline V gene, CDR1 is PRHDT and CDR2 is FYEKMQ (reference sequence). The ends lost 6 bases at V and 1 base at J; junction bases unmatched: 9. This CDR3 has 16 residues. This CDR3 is CASSGEGDRGSYEQYF. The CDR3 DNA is TGTGCCAGCAGTGGTGAGGGGGACAGGGGATCCTACGAGCAGTACTTC.

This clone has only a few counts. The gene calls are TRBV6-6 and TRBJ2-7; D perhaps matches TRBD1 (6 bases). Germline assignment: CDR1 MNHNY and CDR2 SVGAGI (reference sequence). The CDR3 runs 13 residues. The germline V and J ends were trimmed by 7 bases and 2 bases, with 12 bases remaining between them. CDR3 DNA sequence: TGTGCCAGCAAGGGGACAAGAACCTACGAGCAGTACTTC. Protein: CASKGTRTYEQYF.

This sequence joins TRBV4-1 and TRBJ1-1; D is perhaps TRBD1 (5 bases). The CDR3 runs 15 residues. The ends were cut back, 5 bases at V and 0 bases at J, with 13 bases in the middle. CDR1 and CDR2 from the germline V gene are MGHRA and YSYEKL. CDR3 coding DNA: TGCGCCAGCAGCGCCCTCGCAGGGATGAACACTGAAGCTTTCTTT. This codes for CASSALAGMNTEAFF.

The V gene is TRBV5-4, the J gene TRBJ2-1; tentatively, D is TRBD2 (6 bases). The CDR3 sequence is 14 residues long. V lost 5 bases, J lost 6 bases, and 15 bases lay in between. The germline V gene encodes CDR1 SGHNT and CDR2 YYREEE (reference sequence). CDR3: CASRPLGGINEQFF. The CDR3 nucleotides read TGTGCCAGCAGACCGTTGGGGGGAATCAATGAGCAGTTCTTC. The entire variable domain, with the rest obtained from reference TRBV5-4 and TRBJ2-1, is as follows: ETGVTQSPTHLIKTRGQQVTLRCSSQSGHNTVSWYQQALGQGPQFIFQYYREEENGRGNFPPRFSGLQFPNYSSELNVNALELDDSALYLCASRPLGGINEQFFGPGTRLTVL.

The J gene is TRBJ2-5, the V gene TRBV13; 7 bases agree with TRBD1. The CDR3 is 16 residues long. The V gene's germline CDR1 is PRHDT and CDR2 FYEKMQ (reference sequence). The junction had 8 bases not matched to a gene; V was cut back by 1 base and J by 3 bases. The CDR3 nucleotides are TGTGCCAGCAGCTTAGCCGGGACAGTGTTCAAAGAGACCCAGTACTTC. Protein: CASSLAGTVFKETQYF.